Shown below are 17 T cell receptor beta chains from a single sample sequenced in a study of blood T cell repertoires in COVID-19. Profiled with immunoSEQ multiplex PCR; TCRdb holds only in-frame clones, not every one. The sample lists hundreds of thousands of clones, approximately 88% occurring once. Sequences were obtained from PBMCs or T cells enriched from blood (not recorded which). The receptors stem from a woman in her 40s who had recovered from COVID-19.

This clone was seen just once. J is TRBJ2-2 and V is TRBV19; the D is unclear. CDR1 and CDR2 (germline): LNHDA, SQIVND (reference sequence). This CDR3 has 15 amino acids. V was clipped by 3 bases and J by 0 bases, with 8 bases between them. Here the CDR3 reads CASSISSANTGELFF. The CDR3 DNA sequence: TGTGCCAGTAGTATTTCCAGCGCGAACACCGGGGAGCTGTTTTTT.

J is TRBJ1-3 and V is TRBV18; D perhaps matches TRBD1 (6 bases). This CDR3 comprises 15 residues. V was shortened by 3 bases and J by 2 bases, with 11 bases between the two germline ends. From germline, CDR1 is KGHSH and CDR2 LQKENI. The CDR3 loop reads CASSPLDSPGNTIYF. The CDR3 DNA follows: TGTGCCAGCTCACCCCTGGACAGTCCTGGAAACACCATATATTTT.

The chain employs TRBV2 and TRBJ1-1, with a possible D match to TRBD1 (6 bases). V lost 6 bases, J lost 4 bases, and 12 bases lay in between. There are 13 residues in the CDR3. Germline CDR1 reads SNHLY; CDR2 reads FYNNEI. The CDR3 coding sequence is TGTGCCAGCAGGGACAGCCGCGGCACTGAAGCTTTCTTT. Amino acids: CASRDSRGTEAFF.

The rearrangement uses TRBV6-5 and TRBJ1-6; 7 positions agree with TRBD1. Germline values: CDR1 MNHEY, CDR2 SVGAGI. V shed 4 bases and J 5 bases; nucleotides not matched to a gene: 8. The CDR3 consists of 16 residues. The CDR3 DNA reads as TGTGCCAGCAGTTGGGGGGATGGGACAGATAATTCACCCCTCCACTTT. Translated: CASSWGDGTDNSPLHF.

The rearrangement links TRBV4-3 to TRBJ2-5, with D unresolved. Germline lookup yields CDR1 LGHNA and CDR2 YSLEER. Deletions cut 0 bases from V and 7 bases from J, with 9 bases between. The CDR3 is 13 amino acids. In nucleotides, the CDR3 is TGCGCCAGCAGCCAAGATCTTAGTGGGACCCAGTACTTC. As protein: CASSQDLSGTQYF.

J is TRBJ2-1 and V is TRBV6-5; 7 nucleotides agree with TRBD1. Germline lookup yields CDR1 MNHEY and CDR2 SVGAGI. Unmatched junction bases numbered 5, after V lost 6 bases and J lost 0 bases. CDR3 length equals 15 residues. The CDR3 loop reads CASSPDRSSYNEQFF. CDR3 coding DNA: TGTGCCAGCAGCCCGGACAGGAGCTCCTACAATGAGCAGTTCTTC.

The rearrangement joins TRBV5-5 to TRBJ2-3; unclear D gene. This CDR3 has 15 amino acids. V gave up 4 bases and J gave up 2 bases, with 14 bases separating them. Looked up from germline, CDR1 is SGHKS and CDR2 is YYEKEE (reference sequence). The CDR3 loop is CASSPRSIATDTQYF. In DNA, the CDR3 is TGTGCCAGCAGCCCGAGGTCCATAGCCACAGATACGCAGTATTTT.

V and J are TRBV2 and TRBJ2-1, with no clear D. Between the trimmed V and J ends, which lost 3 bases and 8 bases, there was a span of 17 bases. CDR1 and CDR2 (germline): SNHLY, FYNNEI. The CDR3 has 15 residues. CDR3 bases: TGTGCCAGCAGTGAGGGCTCCCCCCCAATGGATGAGCAGTTCTTC. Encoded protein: CASSEGSPPMDEQFF.

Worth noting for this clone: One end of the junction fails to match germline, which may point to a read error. In DNA form, the CDR3 reads TGTGCCAGCAGTCTATCCTCCGTGCGAGGGCTGCTTTACGAGCAGTACTTC. This encodes CASSLSSVRGLLYEQYF. V and J are TRBV27 and TRBJ2-7; TRBD2 might be the D (5 bases). The length of the CDR3 is 17 residues. The germline V gene has CDR1 MNHEY and CDR2 SMNVEV (reference sequence).

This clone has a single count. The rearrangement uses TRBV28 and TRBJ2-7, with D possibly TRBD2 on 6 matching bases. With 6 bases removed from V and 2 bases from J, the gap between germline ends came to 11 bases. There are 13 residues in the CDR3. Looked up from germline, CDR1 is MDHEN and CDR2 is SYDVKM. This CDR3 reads CASRPSGAYEQYF. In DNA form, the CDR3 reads TGTGCCAGCAGACCCTCGGGGGCCTACGAGCAGTACTTC.

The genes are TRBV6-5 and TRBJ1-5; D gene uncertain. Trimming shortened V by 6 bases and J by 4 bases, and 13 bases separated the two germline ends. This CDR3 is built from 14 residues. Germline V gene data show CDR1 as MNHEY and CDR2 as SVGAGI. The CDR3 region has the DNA TGTGCCAGCAGCCCACGGGCGGGGAATCAGCCCCAGCATTTT. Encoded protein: CASSPRAGNQPQHF.

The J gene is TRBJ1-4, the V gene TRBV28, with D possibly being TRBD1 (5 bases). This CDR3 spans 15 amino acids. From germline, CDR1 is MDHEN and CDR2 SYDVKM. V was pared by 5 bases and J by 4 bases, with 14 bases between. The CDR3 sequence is CASSDFGRVNEKLFF. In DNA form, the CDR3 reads TGTGCCAGCAGTGACTTTGGCAGGGTTAATGAAAAACTGTTTTTT.

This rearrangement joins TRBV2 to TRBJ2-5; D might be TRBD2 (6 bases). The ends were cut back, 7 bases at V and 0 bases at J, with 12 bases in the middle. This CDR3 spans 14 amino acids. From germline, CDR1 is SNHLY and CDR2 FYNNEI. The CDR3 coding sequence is TGTGCCAGCAAACTAGCCCTTAACCAAGAGACCCAGTACTTC. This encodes CASKLALNQETQYF.

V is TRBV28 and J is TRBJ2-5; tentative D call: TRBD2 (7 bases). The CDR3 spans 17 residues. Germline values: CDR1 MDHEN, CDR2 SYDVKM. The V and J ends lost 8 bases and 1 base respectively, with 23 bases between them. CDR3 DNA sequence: TGTGCCAGCCACTCTAGGGGGTTGGGGGGGACCCAAGAGACCCAGTACTTC. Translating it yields CASHSRGLGGTQETQYF.

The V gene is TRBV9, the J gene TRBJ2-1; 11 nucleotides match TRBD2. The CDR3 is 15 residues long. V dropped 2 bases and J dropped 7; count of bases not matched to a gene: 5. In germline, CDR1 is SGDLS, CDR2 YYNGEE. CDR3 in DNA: TGTGCCAGCAGCGTGACTAGCGGGACGAGAAATGAGCAGTTCTTC. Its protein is CASSVTSGTRNEQFF.

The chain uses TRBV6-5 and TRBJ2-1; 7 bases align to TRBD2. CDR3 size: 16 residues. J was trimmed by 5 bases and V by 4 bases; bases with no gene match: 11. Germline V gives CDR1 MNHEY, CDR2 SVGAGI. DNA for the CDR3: TGTGCCAGCAGTTCCGCCCCTAGCGGAGGGGACAATGAGCAGTTCTTC. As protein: CASSSAPSGGDNEQFF.

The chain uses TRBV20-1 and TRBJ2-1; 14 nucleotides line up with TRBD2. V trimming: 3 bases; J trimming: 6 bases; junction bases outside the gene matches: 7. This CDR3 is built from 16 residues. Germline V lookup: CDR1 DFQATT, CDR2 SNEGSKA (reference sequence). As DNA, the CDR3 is TGCAGTGCTAGTGGCGCCGGGACTAGCGGGAGCAATGAGCAGTTCTTC. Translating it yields CSASGAGTSGSNEQFF.